The rows below give T cell receptor beta chains drawn from one sample of a study of blood T cell dynamics during melanoma immunotherapy. Data came from immunoSEQ multiplex PCR; TCRdb stores just in-frame clones and leaves some out. The sample records nearly 7,000 clones, approximately 84% being singletons. The source was blood, collected from a patient treated with checkpoint blockade. These receptors all come from a human donor with melanoma. Some clones in this sample may be carry-over from other donors' samples. The CDR3 runs from the conserved cysteine through the conserved F or W. A D gene is named only where the DNA matches it firmly. Only part of the rows carry a size: once, few, many, or a class if the clone is expanded.

TRBD2 few TRBJ2-7 TRBV11-2 15 TGTGCCAGCAGCTTAGATCTTGCGGGGAGGGGCGAGCAGTACTTC CASSLDLAGRGEQYF
. . TRBJ2-2 TRBV19 15 TGTGCCAGTAGTACTGGACATGTGGGTACCGGGGAGCTGTTTTTT CASSTGHVGTGELFF
TRBD1 few TRBJ1-2 TRBV4-2 16 TGTGCCAGCAGCCAGGTCCGAGACAGGGGAATTTTTGGCTACACCTTC CASSQVRDRGIFGYTF
TRBD1 . TRBJ2-3 TRBV7-2 14 TGTGCCAGCAGCTTGAACAGGGGACCAGATACGCAGTATTTT CASSLNRGPDTQYF
. . TRBJ2-1 TRBV6-5 15 TGTGCCAGCAGTCTCCCCGGGACAACATACAATGAGCAGTTCTTC CASSLPGTTYNEQFF
TRBD2 . TRBJ2-1 TRBV9 15 TGTGCCAGCAGCGCACTAGCGGGGGGGCCGGGTGAGCAGTTCTTC CASSALAGGPGEQFF
TRBD1 . TRBJ2-5 TRBV6-4 15 TGTGCCAGCAGTGACGGGACAGGGGGCCAAGAGACCCAGTACTTC CASSDGTGGQETQYF
. . TRBJ2-7 TRBV7-8 14 TGTGCCAGCAGCTTAGCTTCGGGTTCCTACGAGCAGTACTTC CASSLASGSYEQYF
. . TRBJ2-5 TRBV11-2 14 TGTGCCAGCAGCTTAGAGGTCAGGGTGGAGACCCAGTACTTC CASSLEVRVETQYF
. . TRBJ2-5 TRBV2 17 TGTGCCAGCACCCCAATACCGGGTTACAATCAGGCAGGGACCCAGTACTTC CASTPIPGYNQAGTQYF
. . TRBJ1-1 TRBV2 15 TGTGCCAGCAGCTATAGTCAGGATCTGAACACTGAAGCTTTCTTT CASSYSQDLNTEAFF
TRBD1 . TRBJ1-6 TRBV28 15 TGTGCCAGCAGTTTGTCGGACAGGGCCTTCTCACCCCTCCACTTT CASSLSDRAFSPLHF
. . TRBJ1-1 TRBV19 14 TGTGCCAGTAGAGACAGGCAGGTGAACACTGAAGCTTTCTTT CASRDRQVNTEAFF
. . TRBJ2-1 TRBV7-2 11 TGTGCCAGCAGCCCCGGGACACGCGGGGTCTTC CASSPGTRGVF
TRBD2 . TRBJ2-2 TRBV7-7 16 TGTGCTAGCAGCTCGGGACTAGCGGGAGCCTTCGGGGAGCTGTTTTTT CASSSGLAGAFGELFF
TRBD2 . TRBJ2-1 TRBV19 15 TGTGCCAGTAGCCAACTAGCGGGGTCCTACAATGAGCAGTTCTTC CASSQLAGSYNEQFF
. . TRBJ2-3 TRBV27 14 TGTGCCAGCGGATTAGGGGGAAGCACAGATACGCAGTATTTT CASGLGGSTDTQYF
. . TRBJ2-2 TRBV11-3 15 TGTGCCAGCAGCACGGGACCGTCGAACACCGGGGAGCTGTTTTTT CASSTGPSNTGELFF
TRBD1 few TRBJ2-5 TRBV28 13 TGTGCCAGCATTGGACAGGGGAGAGAGACCCAGTACTTC CASIGQGRETQYF
. once TRBJ2-5 TRBV7-9 15 TGTGCCAGCAGCTTCACCGGGACATCCGTGGAGACCCAGTACTTC CASSFTGTSVETQYF
TRBD1 . TRBJ2-1 TRBV19 13 TGTGCCAACGGCCCGGGACAGGGGACTGAGCAGTTCTTC CANGPGQGTEQFF
. . TRBJ2-5 TRBV7-6 12 TGTGCCAGCAGCTTACGTACAGAGACCCAGTACTTC CASSLRTETQYF
. . TRBJ2-2 TRBV19 16 TGTGCCAGTAGTATAAGGGGAGTCGCCCCCACCGGGGAGCTGTTTTTT CASSIRGVAPTGELFF
. . TRBJ1-3 TRBV5-5 16 TGTGCCAGCAGCATTCCAGGGGCTCGATCTGGAAACACCATATATTTT CASSIPGARSGNTIYF
. . TRBJ1-1 TRBV28 16 TGTGCCAGCAGTTTGGGTGGGTGGCGTGGGAACACTGAAGCTTTCTTT CASSLGGWRGNTEAFF
. . TRBJ1-5 TRBV27 14 TGTGCCAGCAGTTCGAGTATCCGGAATCAGCCCCAGCATTTT CASSSSIRNQPQHF
. . TRBJ1-5 TRBV27 14 TGTGCCAGCAGTTTGGCAGGGGACAATCAGCCCCAGCATTTT CASSLAGDNQPQHF
TRBD1 . TRBJ2-5 TRBV6-1 13 TGTGCCAGCGATTGGGACAGCCAAGAGACCCAGTACTTC CASDWDSQETQYF
TRBD1 . TRBJ2-7 TRBV27 12 TGTGCCAGCAGGCAGGGGGCGCGGGAGCAGTACTTC CASRQGAREQYF
. . TRBJ2-1 TRBV6-1 15 TGTGCCAGCAGTTCGACCAGACAGTCGGCCAATGAGCAGTTCTTC CASSSTRQSANEQFF
. once TRBJ1-3 TRBV7-2 13 TGTGCCTGTTCTCGACGAGGGGGAAACACCATATATTTT CACSRRGGNTIYF
TRBD1 . TRBJ1-2 TRBV27 13 TGTGCCAGCAGCCCGACAGGGAGGTATGGCTACACCTTC CASSPTGRYGYTF
. . TRBJ2-5 TRBV27 12 TGTGCCAGCGGGACTGGGGAAGAGACCCAGTACTTC CASGTGEETQYF
. . TRBJ1-1 TRBV29-1 14 TGCAGCGTTGACATAGCGGGCTTGAACACTGAAGCTTTCTTT CSVDIAGLNTEAFF
TRBD1 few TRBJ1-6 TRBV4-1 14 TGCGCCAGCAGCCAGGGACAGTGGAATTCACCCCTCCACTTT CASSQGQWNSPLHF
. . TRBJ2-5 TRBV9 15 TGTGCCAGCAGCGCCTGGGGGGGACAGCAAGAGACCCAGTACTTC CASSAWGGQQETQYF
TRBD2 . TRBJ2-3 TRBV9 14 TGTGCCAGCAGCTTAGACCCGGGACTAGCGACTGCGTATTTT CASSLDPGLATAYF
TRBD2 . TRBJ2-7 TRBV4-3 18 TGCGCCAGCAGCCAATCCGTCCTGCTAGCGGGGGACGGTTACGAGCAGTACTTC CASSQSVLLAGDGYEQYF
TRBD1 . TRBJ1-4 TRBV9 14 TGTGCCAGCAGCGTAGGGGGACAGGATGAAAAACTGTTTTTT CASSVGGQDEKLFF
. . TRBJ2-3 TRBV5-4 15 TGTGCCAGCAGCTTAGAGGGGGATGGGACGGATACGCAGTATTTT CASSLEGDGTDTQYF
. . TRBJ2-1 TRBV7-9 16 TGTGCCAGCAGCCCCGGGGCATCAAGCTCCTACAATGAGCAGTTCTTC CASSPGASSSYNEQFF
. . TRBJ1-1 TRBV7-2 15 TGTGCCAGCAGCTTAAGCCCGGGAATGAACACTGAAGCTTTCTTT CASSLSPGMNTEAFF
TRBD1 . TRBJ2-7 TRBV28 15 TGTGCCAGCAGTCCTCGGACAGGGTACACCTACGAGCAGTACTTC CASSPRTGYTYEQYF
. . TRBJ1-5 TRBV18 18 TGTGCCAGCTCACCACCGCCTAGGGACCTTTATAGCAATCAGCCCCAGCATTTT CASSPPPRDLYSNQPQHF
. . TRBJ2-7 TRBV5-1 15 TGCGCCAGCAGCTTGGAAGCTTCCGCGGCCTACGAGCAGTACTTC CASSLEASAAYEQYF
. . TRBJ1-1 TRBV6-6 14 TGTGCCAGCAGGACCGGACAATTTAAGACTGAAGCTTTCTTT CASRTGQFKTEAFF
TRBD1 once TRBJ2-2 TRBV4-3 19 TGCGCCAGCAGCAGAACCGGGACAGGGGCGTTCGCGAACACCGGGGAGCTGTTTTTT CASSRTGTGAFANTGELFF
. . TRBJ2-5 TRBV18 13 TGTGCCAGCTCACCTGCGGGTCAAGAGACCCAGTACTTC CASSPAGQETQYF
TRBD2 . TRBJ2-3 TRBV9 16 TGTGCCAGCAGCGTCCACCTAGCGGGGGTAACAGATACGCAGTATTTT CASSVHLAGVTDTQYF
TRBD1 . TRBJ1-5 TRBV5-6 14 TGTGCCAGCAGTTTCAACAGGGGGAATCAGCCCCAGCATTTT CASSFNRGNQPQHF
. . TRBJ2-2 TRBV19 14 TGTGCCAGTAGTATCTGGGGGGCCACCGGGGAGCTGTTTTTT CASSIWGATGELFF
TRBD1 few TRBJ1-2 TRBV5-4 13 TGTGCCAGCAGTTCCACAGGGGCCTATGGCTACACCTTC CASSSTGAYGYTF
. . TRBJ1-2 TRBV14 17 TGTGCCAGCAGCCAAGACCGATGGACAGAAAAAAACTATGGCTACACCTTC CASSQDRWTEKNYGYTF
. . TRBJ2-7 TRBV7-9 15 TGTGCCAGCAGCCCCCCCGACACATTCCCCGACGAGCAGTACTTC CASSPPDTFPDEQYF